These 18 T cell receptor beta chains were sequenced from one sample in a study of graft-versus-host responses after intestinal transplantation. TCRdb keeps only in-frame clones here, not all; method: immunoSEQ multiplex PCR. The sample lists 5,500 to 6,500 clones, 33% occurring once. CFSE-labeled responder cells (around 200,000) were plated with around 200,000 irradiated, violet-dye-labeled stimulator cells. This material consisted of alloreactive CD8+ T cells from a mixed lymphocyte reaction culture, taken before intestinal transplant. Specified subset: CFSE-low proliferating T cells sorted from approximately 6-day pre-transplant mixed lymphocyte reaction (GvH or HvG direction). The source is a human patient who received an intestinal transplant.

By share, this clone counts as medium-sized. The J gene is TRBJ2-2, the V gene TRBV11-2, with TRBD2 identical over 9 bases. The CDR3 has 16 amino acids. Trimming cost V 1 base and J 4 bases; bases outside gene matches: 4. Germline CDR1 SGHAT, CDR2 FQNNGV. For the CDR3, the DNA is TGTGCCAGCAGCTTAGTGGGACTAGCTATCACCGGGGAGCTGTTTTTT. Its protein is CASSLVGLAITGELFF.

This clone has more than one count but fewer than ten. The chain links TRBV29-1 to TRBJ2-3; TRBD2 agrees at 7 bases. The V segment lost 3 bases and the J segment 4 bases; nucleotides outside the gene matches: 4. Germline V gene lookup returns CDR1 SQVTM and CDR2 ANQGSEA. This CDR3 is 13 amino acids long. DNA of the CDR3: TGCAGCGTTGATGGGGGGAGGGCAGATACGCAGTATTTT. Translating it yields CSVDGGRADTQYF.

Within the sample, this clone is medium-sized (0.01 to 0.1%). The V and J genes are TRBV19 and TRBJ2-2; TRBD2 might be the D (6 bases). CDR1 LNHDA and CDR2 SQIVND come from the germline V gene (reference sequence). The CDR3 runs to 13 residues. V was cut by 3 bases and J by 4 bases, with 6 bases left in between. The CDR3 coding sequence is TGTGCCAGTAGTATGACTAGCACCGGGGAGCTGTTTTTT. Its protein product is CASSMTSTGELFF.

The sample holds one count of this clone. This chain uses TRBV7-4 with TRBJ2-7; D perhaps matches TRBD2 (6 bases). The length of the CDR3 is 15 residues. V gave up 6 bases and J gave up 0 bases, with 15 bases separating them. The germline V gene encodes CDR1 SGHVT and CDR2 SQSDAQ. The CDR3 loop is CASRRGTEGSYEQYF. CDR3 bases: TGTGCCAGCAGGCGCGGGACTGAGGGCTCCTACGAGCAGTACTTC. The whole variable domain, remainder taken from reference TRBV7-4 and TRBJ2-7, is GAGVSQSPRYKVAKRGRDVALRCDSISGHVTLYWYRQTLGQGSEVLTYSQSDAQRDKSGRPSGRFSAERPERSVSTLKIQRTEQGDSAVYLCASRRGTEGSYEQYFGPGTRLTVT.

By share, this clone counts as large (0.1 to 1%). This chain joins TRBV4-1 and TRBJ2-7; tentatively, D is TRBD2 (6 bases). The CDR3 is made up of 12 amino acids. V was cut by 5 bases and J by 6 bases, with 11 bases left in between. Germline values: CDR1 MGHRA, CDR2 YSYEKL. CDR3 DNA sequence: TGCGCCAGCAGCGCGGGACTCGGCGAGCAGTACTTC. It is translated as CASSAGLGEQYF.

This clone is judged medium-sized. The chain employs TRBV18 and TRBJ2-7, with a tentative D call TRBD1 (6 bases). The V and J ends lost 5 bases and 1 base respectively, with 18 bases between them. This CDR3 region has 16 residues. The germline V gene encodes CDR1 KGHSH and CDR2 LQKENI. The CDR3 nucleotides read TGTGCCAGCTCAGCCTTTGGACAGCGCTTATCCTACGAGCAGTACTTC. The encoded protein is CASSAFGQRLSYEQYF. Full variable domain (rest looked up from reference TRBV18 and TRBJ2-7): NAGVMQNPRHLVRRRGQEARLRCSPMKGHSHVYWYRQLPEEGLKFMVYLQKENIIDESGMPKERFSAEFPKEGPSILRIQQVVRGDSAAYFCASSAFGQRLSYEQYFGPGTRLTVT.

The chain couples TRBV28 to TRBJ2-3; 13 bases align to TRBD2. This CDR3 contains 16 residues. The junction had 3 bases not matched to a gene; V was cut back by 2 bases and J by 4 bases. Germline V gives CDR1 MDHEN, CDR2 SYDVKM. The CDR3 loop reads CASSLRLAGGADTQYF. Here the CDR3 DNA reads TGTGCCAGCAGTTTAAGACTAGCGGGAGGAGCAGATACGCAGTATTTT.

This clone showed up just a few times. This sequence joins TRBV5-8 and TRBJ2-1; D ambiguous. CDR3 size: 10 residues. CDR1 and CDR2 (germline): SGHTS, YDEGEE. Trimming removed 5 bases from V and 7 bases from J, with 4 bases in between. The CDR3 here is CASRINEQFF. The CDR3 DNA reads TGTGCCAGCAGAATAAATGAGCAGTTCTTC.

V gene TRBV5-1 combines with J gene TRBJ2-2; TRBD2 might be the D (5 bases). V lost 7 bases to trimming and J lost 3 bases, with 13 bases between them. The germline V gene has CDR1 SGHRS and CDR2 YFSETQ. The CDR3 is 14 amino acids. The CDR3 DNA follows: TGCGCCAGCCAGGCCGGGGATTACACCGGGGAGCTGTTTTTT. Protein product: CASQAGDYTGELFF. The full variable domain, its missing parts supplied by reference TRBV5-1 and TRBJ2-2, is KAGVTQTPRYLIKTRGQQVTLSCSPISGHRSVSWYQQTPGQGLQFLFEYFSETQRNKGNFPGRFSGRQFSNSRSEMNVSTLELGDSALYLCASQAGDYTGELFFGEGSRLTVL.

In this sample, this clone is medium-sized. The chain is built from TRBV7-9 and TRBJ2-7, with 7 bases fitting TRBD1. J lost 0 bases, V lost 5 bases, and 10 bases had no gene match. CDR1 SEHNR and CDR2 FQNEAQ come from the germline V gene (reference sequence). The CDR3 covers 16 residues. This chain's CDR3 is CASSDPGTAYSYEQYF. The CDR3 region has the DNA TGTGCCAGCAGCGACCCCGGGACAGCCTACTCCTACGAGCAGTACTTC.

The sample holds a few counts of this clone. V usage is TRBV19 and J usage is TRBJ2-1; 8 bases agree with TRBD2. The junction had 7 bases not matched to a gene; V was cut back by 5 bases and J by 4 bases. The germline gives CDR1 LNHDA, CDR2 SQIVND (reference sequence). The CDR3 sequence is 15 residues long. The CDR3 region is CASSGWSGGYNEQFF. The CDR3 nucleotides are TGTGCCAGTAGTGGCTGGAGCGGGGGATACAATGAGCAGTTCTTC.

The rearrangement uses TRBV29-1 and TRBJ2-7; 10 bases line up with TRBD2. Trimming at V came to 4 bases and at J to 6 bases, leaving 9 bases not matched to a gene. Germline V gives CDR1 SQVTM, CDR2 ANQGSEA. CDR3 length equals 14 residues. The CDR3 spells CSVVGLAGVSEQYF. As DNA, the CDR3 is TGCAGCGTTGTTGGGCTAGCGGGAGTCTCCGAGCAGTACTTC.

The chain recombines TRBV6-6 with TRBJ1-3; 8 bases are a match to TRBD1. CDR3 length: 15 residues. V trimming: 2 bases; J trimming: 2 bases; junction bases outside the gene matches: 2. Germline CDR1 reads MNHNY; CDR2 reads SVGAGI (reference sequence). In nucleotides, the CDR3 is TGTGCCAGCAGTTACGGGACAGGTACTGGAAACACCATATATTTT. Amino acids: CASSYGTGTGNTIYF.

This chain uses TRBV28 with TRBJ2-3; 7 bases map to TRBD2. J lost 4 bases, V lost 5 bases, and 12 bases had no gene match. The length of the CDR3 is 16 residues. The V gene's germline CDR1 is MDHEN and CDR2 SYDVKM. CDR3 sequence (DNA): TGTGCCAGCAGTCCTTTCTGGGGGAGGGCCGCAGATACGCAGTATTTT. This sequence encodes CASSPFWGRAADTQYF.

This chain uses TRBV27 with TRBJ2-1; 7 bases align to TRBD2. Germline CDR1 reads MNHEY; CDR2 reads SMNVEV (reference sequence). The CDR3 sequence is 11 residues long. The J segment lost 15 bases and the V segment lost 3 bases, leaving 5 bases of the junction unmatched. CDR3 residues: CASSFGGGLFF. CDR3 nucleotide sequence: TGTGCCAGCAGTTTTGGGGGGGGTCTGTTCTTC.

The chain is built from TRBV4-1 and TRBJ2-1; D remains ambiguous. V was pared by 0 bases and J by 9 bases, with 9 bases between. CDR1 and CDR2 from the germline V gene are MGHRA and YSYEKL. The CDR3 totals 13 residues. Here the CDR3 DNA reads TGCGCCAGCAGCCAAGACAGACTTGGTGAGCAGTTCTTC. Translating it yields CASSQDRLGEQFF.

V gene TRBV7-3 combines with J gene TRBJ2-7; the match to TRBD2 covers 14 bases. This CDR3 comprises 18 residues. The germline V gene encodes CDR1 SGHTA and CDR2 FQGTGA. Trimming took 5 bases from V and 0 from J; bases not matched to a gene: 9. CDR3 DNA: TGTGCCAGCAGCCCCCGGACTAGCGGGAGGTGTAGCTCCTACGAGCAGTACTTC. It is translated as CASSPRTSGRCSSYEQYF.

Written as DNA, the CDR3 is TGCAGCGCCCTCCCTAGCGGGAGCACCTACAATGAGCAGTTCTTC. It translates to CSALPSGSTYNEQFF. V usage is TRBV29-1 and J usage is TRBJ2-1; 10 bases are shared with TRBD2. V lost 7 bases and J lost 2; bases outside the gene matches: 8. The CDR3 extends over 15 amino acids. Germline V CDR1 and CDR2: SQVTM, ANQGSEA.